This T cell receptor beta chain was obtained from a study of T cell repertoires in cytomegalovirus infection. A remark on this clonotype: Its antigen is currently unknown.

TCRdb called the reads again in MiXCR, with one record for every CDR3 protein. The table includes around 100,000 distinct CDR3 sequences, 35% to 50% detected once. The source of this sequence is a human donor in good health (CMV status not recorded). Some clones in this sample may be carry-over from other donors' samples. The sample in question was CD8+ T cells from cultured PBMCs, obtained from culture after CMV antigen stimulation.

The CDR3 spells CASGRDRGYNEQFF. CDR3 nucleotide sequence: TGTGCCAGCGGGAGGGACAGGGGGTACAATGAGCAGTTCTTC. The V and J genes are TRBV2 and TRBJ2-1; TRBD1 aligns across 11 bases. This CDR3 region has 14 residues. Germline V lookup: CDR1 SNHLY, CDR2 FYNNEI. J was trimmed by 4 bases and V by 8 bases; bases with no gene match: 4.